The TCR beta chain described here comes from a study of blood T cells in healthy people across ages. Broader study findings: It was not known whether donors were CMV positive (a possible confounder of expanded clonotype changes). A conclusive naive versus antigen-experienced comparison was prevented by the unsorted PBMCs.

Comment on this clonotype: As yet, its antigen is unknown.

Primers used in a second PCR of about 7 to 12 cycles were a sample-barcoded 5' primer and a J-beta primer mix. TCRdb reanalysed the 5' RACE reads using MiXCR and keeps one entry per CDR3 protein. The sample contains 700,000 to 900,000 distinct CDR3 sequences, around 24% of which appear only once. CDR1 is MNHNY and CDR2 is SVGAGI in the germline V gene (reference sequence). Deletions cut 7 bases from V and 6 bases from J, with 13 bases between. The CDR3 has 13 residues. The same sample was also used in a study of T cells of mothers and their children. From that paper: All extracted RNA went into cDNA synthesis, approximately 1.5 ug per 15 ul.

Sequencing input: blood. The origin of this receptor is a boy aged 5-17 years in good health. The chain recombines TRBV6-6 with TRBJ1-5; D remains ambiguous. The CDR3 nucleotides read TGTGCCAGCACTAACATTGGTAGTCAGCCCCAGCATTTT. Translating it yields CASTNIGSQPQHF.